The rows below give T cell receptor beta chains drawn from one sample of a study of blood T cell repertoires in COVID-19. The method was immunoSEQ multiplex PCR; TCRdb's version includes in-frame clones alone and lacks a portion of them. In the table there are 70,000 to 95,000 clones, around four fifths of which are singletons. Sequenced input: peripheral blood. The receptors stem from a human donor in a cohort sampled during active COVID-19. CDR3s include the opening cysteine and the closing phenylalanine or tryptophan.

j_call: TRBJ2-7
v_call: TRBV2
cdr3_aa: CASTHQGLDEQYF

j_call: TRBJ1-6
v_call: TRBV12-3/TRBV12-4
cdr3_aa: CASRGTENSPLHF

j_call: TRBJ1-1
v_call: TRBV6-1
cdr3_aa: CASSEAIGTVAFF

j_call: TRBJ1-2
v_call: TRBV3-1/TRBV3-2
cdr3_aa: CASSHGGAAGSYGYTF

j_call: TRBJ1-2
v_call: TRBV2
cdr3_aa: CASSRGRANYGYTF

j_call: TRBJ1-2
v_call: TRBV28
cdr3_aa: CASTKQAGGYTF

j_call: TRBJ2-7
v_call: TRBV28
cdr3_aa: CASSLHPSGYEQYF

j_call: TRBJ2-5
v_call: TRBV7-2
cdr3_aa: CASSFATSGAETQYF

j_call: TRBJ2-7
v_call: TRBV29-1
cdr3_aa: CSVGAPGAQGQYF

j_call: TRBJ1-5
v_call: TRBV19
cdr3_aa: CASSITQGPFSPQHF

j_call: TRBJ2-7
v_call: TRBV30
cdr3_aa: CAWSRTGYEQYF

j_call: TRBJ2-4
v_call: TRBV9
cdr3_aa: CASSSNPDRGQYF

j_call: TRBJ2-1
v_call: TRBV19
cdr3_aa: CASRPTGGASYNEQFF

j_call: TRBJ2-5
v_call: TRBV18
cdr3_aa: CASSPGVAETQYF

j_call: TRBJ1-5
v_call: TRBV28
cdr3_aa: CASSIRTGNQPQHF

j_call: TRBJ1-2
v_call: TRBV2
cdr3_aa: CASSVMTDYGYTF

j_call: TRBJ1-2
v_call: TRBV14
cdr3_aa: CASSHVTVGGYTF

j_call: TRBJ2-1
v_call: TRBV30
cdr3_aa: CAWGPGLLYNEQFF

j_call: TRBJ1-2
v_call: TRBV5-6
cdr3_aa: CASSLPNQGARGYTF

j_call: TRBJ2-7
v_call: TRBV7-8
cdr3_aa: CASSTDRGYEQYF

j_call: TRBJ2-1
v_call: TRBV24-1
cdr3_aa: CATSEPGQSRNEQFF

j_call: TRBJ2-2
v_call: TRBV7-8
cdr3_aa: CASRSGGQSGELFF

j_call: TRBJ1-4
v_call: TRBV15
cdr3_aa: CATSSRDRMTEKLFF

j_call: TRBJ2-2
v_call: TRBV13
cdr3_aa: CASTRTNTGELFF

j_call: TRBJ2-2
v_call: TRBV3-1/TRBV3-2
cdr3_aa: CASSARGVNTGELFF

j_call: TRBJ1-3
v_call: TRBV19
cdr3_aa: CASSQQGFTGNTIYF

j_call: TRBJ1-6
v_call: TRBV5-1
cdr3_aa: CASSQTRGSSYNSPLHF

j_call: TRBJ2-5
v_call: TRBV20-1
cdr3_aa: CSASSPDKTQYF

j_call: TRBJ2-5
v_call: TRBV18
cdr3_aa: CASSPDLAGSQETQYF

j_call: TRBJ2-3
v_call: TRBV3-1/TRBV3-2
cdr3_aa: CASSRRSSTDTQYF

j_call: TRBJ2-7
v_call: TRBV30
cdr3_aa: CAWSDSTGQRF

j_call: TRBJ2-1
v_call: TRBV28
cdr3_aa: CASPRGSEQFF

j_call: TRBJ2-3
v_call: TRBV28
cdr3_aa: CASSSGTGSTDTQYF

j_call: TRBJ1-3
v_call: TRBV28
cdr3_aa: CASSPGGSGNTIYF

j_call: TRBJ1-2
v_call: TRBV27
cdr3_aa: CASTPRLGANYGYTF

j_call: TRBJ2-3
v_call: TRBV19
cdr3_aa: CASSGGTSGRNTQYF

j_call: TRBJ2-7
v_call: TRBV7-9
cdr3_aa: CASSWDRGRGAEEQYF

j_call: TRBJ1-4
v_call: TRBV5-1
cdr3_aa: CASSLGATNEKLFF

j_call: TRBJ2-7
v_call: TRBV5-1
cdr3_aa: CASSMDRSYEQYF

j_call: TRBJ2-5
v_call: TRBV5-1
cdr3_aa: CASSLAGRQQETQYF

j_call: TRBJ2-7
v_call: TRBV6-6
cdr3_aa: CASSYSGAGSSYEQYF

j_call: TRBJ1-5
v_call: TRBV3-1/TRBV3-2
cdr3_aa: CASSQGGLQPQHF

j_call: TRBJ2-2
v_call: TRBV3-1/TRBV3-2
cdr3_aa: CASSRPGTGTGELFF

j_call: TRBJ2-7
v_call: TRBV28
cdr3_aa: CASTPASGPYEQYF

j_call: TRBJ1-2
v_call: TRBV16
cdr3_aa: CASSQSKGQIYGYTF

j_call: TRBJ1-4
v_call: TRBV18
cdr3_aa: CASSLRENEKLFF

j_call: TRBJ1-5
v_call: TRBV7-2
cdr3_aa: CASSLTPGATNQPQHF

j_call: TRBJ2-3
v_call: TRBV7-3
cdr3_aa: CASSQSGFTDTQYF